The source of this T cell receptor beta chain is a study of T cells after yellow fever vaccination. There are 15 residues in the CDR3. Trimming left V 7 bases short and J 4 bases short, with 17 bases between. Germline V gives CDR1 SGHRS, CDR2 YFSETQ. Whole-study results and caveats: Reappearance after the booster was seen for most primary-vaccination clones, at 95% to 96% CD4 and less than 90% CD8.

One entry per CDR3 protein, called by TCRdb with MiXCR from the 5' RACE reads. The sample holds about 260,000 distinct CDR3 sequences, around 5.2% seen once. About this clonotype itself: What it recognizes is unknown.

The source is a man younger than 35 who received the YFV17D yellow fever vaccine. The chain carries TRBV5-1 and TRBJ2-2; a possible D gene is TRBD1 (7 bases). Sequenced material: CD4+ T cells sorted from PBMCs, taken on the day of the yellow fever booster vaccination. As DNA, the CDR3 is TGCGCCAGCTCTATCAGGGGGGACGGCACCGGGGAGCTGTTTTTT. It codes for CASSIRGDGTGELFF.